This note documents a single T cell receptor beta chain sequence. This record belongs to a study of blood T cell repertoires in COVID-19. On the study more broadly: There were acute and convalescent COVID-19 samples, and they came from the United States, Italy and Spain. The cDNA or gDNA used as material had been derived from T cells, B-cell-depleted T cells, or PBMCs.

The CDR3 has 15 residues. The V gene end was trimmed by 4 bases and the J gene end by 4 bases; junction bases not matched to a gene: 3. Germline CDR1 reads KGHSH; CDR2 reads LQKENI. Under the authors' procedure: Reference gene primer amplification in the assay estimated nucleated cell counts. Data came from immunoSEQ multiplex PCR; TCRdb stores just in-frame clones and leaves some out. V and J calls and clone size come straight from that table; D and trimming were deduced from the DNA. Found here are 100,000 or so clones, roughly four fifths of them singletons; the top ten hold 20% to 25%. The receptor was isolated from an older man with active or convalescent COVID-19. The chain combines TRBV18 with TRBJ2-5; 13 nucleotides agree with TRBD2. Source material: peripheral blood. Here the CDR3 reads CASSRGLAGLETQYF. The CDR3 DNA sequence: TGTGCCAGCTCACGGGGACTAGCGGGATTAGAGACCCAGTACTTC.